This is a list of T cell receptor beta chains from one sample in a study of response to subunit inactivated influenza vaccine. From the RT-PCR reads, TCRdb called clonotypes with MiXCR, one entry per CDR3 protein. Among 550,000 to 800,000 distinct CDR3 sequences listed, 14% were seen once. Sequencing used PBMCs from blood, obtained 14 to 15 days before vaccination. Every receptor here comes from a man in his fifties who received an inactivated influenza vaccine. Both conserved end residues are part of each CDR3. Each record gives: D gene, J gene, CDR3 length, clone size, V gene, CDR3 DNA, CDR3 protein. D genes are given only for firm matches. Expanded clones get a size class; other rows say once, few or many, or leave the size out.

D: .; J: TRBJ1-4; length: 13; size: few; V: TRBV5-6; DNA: TGTGCCAGCAGCTTGTCGGGGCTCGAAAAACTGTTTTTT; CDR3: CASSLSGLEKLFF
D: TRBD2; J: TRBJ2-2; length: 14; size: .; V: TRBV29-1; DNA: TGCAGCGGTCTAGCGGGGGTAAACACCGGGGAGCTGTTTTTT; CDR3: CSGLAGVNTGELFF
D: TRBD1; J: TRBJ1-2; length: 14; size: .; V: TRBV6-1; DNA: TGTGCCAGCAGATTGGACAGGGACGTTGGAGGATACACCTTC; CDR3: CASRLDRDVGGYTF
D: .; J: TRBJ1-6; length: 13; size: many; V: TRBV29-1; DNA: TGCAGCGTTGAGGAGGGGACGAATTCACCCCTCCACTTT; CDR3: CSVEEGTNSPLHF
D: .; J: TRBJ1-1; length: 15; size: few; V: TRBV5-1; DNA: TGCGCCAGCAGCTCCGGAAGGGGGGTAGGGACTGAAGCTTTCTTT; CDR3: CASSSGRGVGTEAFF
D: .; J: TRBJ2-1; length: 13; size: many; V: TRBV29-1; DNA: TGCAGCGTTCGGGGACCTACTTCCACTGAGCAGTTCTTC; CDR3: CSVRGPTSTEQFF
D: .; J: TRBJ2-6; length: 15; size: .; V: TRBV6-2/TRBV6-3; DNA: TGTGCCAGCAGAACAGGATCTGGAGGGGCCAACGTCCTGACTTTC; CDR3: CASRTGSGGANVLTF
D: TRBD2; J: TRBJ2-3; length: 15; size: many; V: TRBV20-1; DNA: TGCAGTGCGTCCGGGACTAGCGTAGTCACAGATACGCAGTATTTT; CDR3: CSASGTSVVTDTQYF
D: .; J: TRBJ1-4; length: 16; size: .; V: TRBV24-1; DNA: TGTGCCACCAGTGATTACAGGGCAGGACCGAATGAAAAACTGTTTTTT; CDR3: CATSDYRAGPNEKLFF
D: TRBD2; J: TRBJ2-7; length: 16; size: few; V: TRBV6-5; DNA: TGTGCCAGCAGTTTCGCTGCCGGGACTAGCGGCTACGAGCAGTACTTC; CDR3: CASSFAAGTSGYEQYF
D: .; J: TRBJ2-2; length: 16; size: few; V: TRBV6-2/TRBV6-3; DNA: TGTGCCAGCAGTTACGTAGGGGTAGCCTATCCCGGGGAGCTGTTTTTT; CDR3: CASSYVGVAYPGELFF
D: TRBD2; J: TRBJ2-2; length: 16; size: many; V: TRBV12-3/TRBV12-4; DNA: TGTGCCAGCAGCCTCGGGGAGGGGAGTTACACCGGGGAGCTGTTTTTT; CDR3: CASSLGEGSYTGELFF
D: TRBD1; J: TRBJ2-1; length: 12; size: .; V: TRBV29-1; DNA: TGCAGCGGACAACAGGGGTTCTATGAGCAGTTCTTC; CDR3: CSGQQGFYEQFF
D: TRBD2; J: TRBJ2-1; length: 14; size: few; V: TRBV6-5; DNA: TGTGCCAGCAGTTACCAGCGGGAGGGCAATGAGCAGTTCTTC; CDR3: CASSYQREGNEQFF
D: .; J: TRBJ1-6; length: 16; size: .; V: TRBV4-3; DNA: TGCGCCAGCAGCCAAGATTGGGGACTCCGTCATTCACCCCTCCACTTT; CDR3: CASSQDWGLRHSPLHF
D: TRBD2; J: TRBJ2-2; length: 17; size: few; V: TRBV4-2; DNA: TGTGCCAGCAGCCAGCGCGGGGGGGGAGTAAGCACCGGGGAGCTGTTTTTT; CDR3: CASSQRGGGVSTGELFF
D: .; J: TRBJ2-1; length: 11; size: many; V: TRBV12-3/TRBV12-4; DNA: TGTGCCTCCCGAACCGGCAATGAGCAGTTCTTC; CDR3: CASRTGNEQFF
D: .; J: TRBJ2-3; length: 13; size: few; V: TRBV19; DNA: TGTGCCAGTACGGTTGGCACGACAGATACGCAGTATTTT; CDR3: CASTVGTTDTQYF
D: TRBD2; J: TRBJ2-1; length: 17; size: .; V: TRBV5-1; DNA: TGCGCCAGCAGCTTAGAACTCCTGCGGGGGGGCACTTATGAGCAGTTCTTC; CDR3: CASSLELLRGGTYEQFF
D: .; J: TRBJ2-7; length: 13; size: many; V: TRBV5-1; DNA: TGCGCCAGCAGCTTGAGAACAGCTGTCGAGCAGTACTTC; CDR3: CASSLRTAVEQYF
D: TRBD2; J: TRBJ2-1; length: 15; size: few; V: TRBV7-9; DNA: TGTGCCAGCACCTCGACTAGCGGGGAACTGAATGAGCAGTTCTTC; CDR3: CASTSTSGELNEQFF
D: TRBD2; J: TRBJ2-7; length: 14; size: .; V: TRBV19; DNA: TGTGCCAGTAAAGTCCAGGGCGGGAGCTACGAGCAGTACTTC; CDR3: CASKVQGGSYEQYF
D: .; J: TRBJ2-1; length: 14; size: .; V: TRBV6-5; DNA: TGTGCCAGCAGTTACTCGTGGAGTAACAATGAGCAGTTCTTC; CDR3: CASSYSWSNNEQFF
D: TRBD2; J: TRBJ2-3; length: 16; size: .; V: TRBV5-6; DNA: TGTGCCAGCAGTTCCGCCAGAGCGGGAATCACAGATACGCAGTATTTT; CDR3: CASSSARAGITDTQYF
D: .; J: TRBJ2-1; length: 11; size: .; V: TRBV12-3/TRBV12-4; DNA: TGTGCCAGCAGTTTGGGAATTCCCCAGTTCTTC; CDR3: CASSLGIPQFF
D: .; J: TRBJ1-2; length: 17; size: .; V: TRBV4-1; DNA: TGCGCCAGCAGCCACCCGAGACAGGAAAAACTGGATCTTGGCTACACCTTC; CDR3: CASSHPRQEKLDLGYTF
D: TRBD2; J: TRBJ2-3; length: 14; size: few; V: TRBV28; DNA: TGTGCCAGCACCGCCGGACTAGTCACAGATACGCAGTATTTT; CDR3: CASTAGLVTDTQYF
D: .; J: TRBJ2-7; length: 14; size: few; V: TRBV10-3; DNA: TGTGCCACCCGGACCAGCGGCCAGTCCTACGAGCAGTACTTC; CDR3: CATRTSGQSYEQYF
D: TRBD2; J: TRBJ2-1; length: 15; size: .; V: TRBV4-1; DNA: TGCGCCAGCAGCCAGGCGGGGGTCCCTTACAATGAGCAGTTCTTC; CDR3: CASSQAGVPYNEQFF
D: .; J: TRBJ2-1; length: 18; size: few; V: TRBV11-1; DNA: TGTGCCAGCAGCTTATTTTCGCAGGGGACACCCGACTACAATGAGCAGTTCTTC; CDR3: CASSLFSQGTPDYNEQFF
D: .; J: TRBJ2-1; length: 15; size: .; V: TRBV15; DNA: TGTGCCACCAGCAGAGATCGATCTGGGGGGCATGAGCAGTTCTTC; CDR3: CATSRDRSGGHEQFF
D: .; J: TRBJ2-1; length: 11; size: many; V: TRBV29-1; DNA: TGCAGCGGGGGGCTAGCTAATGAGCAGTTCTTC; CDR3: CSGGLANEQFF
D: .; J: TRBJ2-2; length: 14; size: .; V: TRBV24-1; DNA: TGTGCCACCAGTGATCACAGGGTTATCGGGGAGCTGTTTTTT; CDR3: CATSDHRVIGELFF
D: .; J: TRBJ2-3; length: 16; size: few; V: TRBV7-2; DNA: TGTGCCAGCAGCTTAGCGCGACCCCACAGCGCAGATACGCAGTATTTT; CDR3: CASSLARPHSADTQYF
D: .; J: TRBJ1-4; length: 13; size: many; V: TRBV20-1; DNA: TGCAGTGCCGCGGGACGGCACTCGGAAAAACTGTTTTTT; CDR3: CSAAGRHSEKLFF
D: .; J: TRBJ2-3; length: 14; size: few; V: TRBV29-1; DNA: TGCAGCGTTGAAGAAGGTACTCGGGGAGATACGCAGTATTTT; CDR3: CSVEEGTRGDTQYF
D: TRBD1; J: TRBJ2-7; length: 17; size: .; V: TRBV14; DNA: TGTGCCAGCAGCCAAGGCCGGTCCGGGACAGGCACCTACGAGCAGTACTTC; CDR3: CASSQGRSGTGTYEQYF
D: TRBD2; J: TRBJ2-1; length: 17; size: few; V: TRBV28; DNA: TGTGCCAGCAGTCCCTCCCCACTAGCGCCCTCCTACAATGAGCAGTTCTTC; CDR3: CASSPSPLAPSYNEQFF
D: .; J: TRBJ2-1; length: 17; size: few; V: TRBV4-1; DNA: TGCGCCAGCAGCCACCCCCCCTTGGGGGGGGCCGGGAATGAGCAGTTCTTC; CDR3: CASSHPPLGGAGNEQFF
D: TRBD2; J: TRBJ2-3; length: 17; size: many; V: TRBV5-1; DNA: TGCGCCAGCAGCTTGACTTTGGCGGGAGCGAGCACAGATACGCAGTATTTT; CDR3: CASSLTLAGASTDTQYF
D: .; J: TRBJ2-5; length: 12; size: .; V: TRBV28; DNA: TGTGCCAGCAGTTTCCCCTCGGGGACCCAGTACTTC; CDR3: CASSFPSGTQYF
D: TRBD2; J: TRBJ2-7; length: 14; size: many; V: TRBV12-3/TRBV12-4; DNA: TGTGCCAGCAGGACTAGCGGGGGCTTGGGGGAGCAGTACTTC; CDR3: CASRTSGGLGEQYF
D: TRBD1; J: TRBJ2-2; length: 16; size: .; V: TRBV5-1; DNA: TGCGCCAGCAGCGGCCCAGGGGGCGCGCAAACCGGGGAGCTGTTTTTT; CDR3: CASSGPGGAQTGELFF
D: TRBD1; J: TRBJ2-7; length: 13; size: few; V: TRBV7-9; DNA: TGTGCCAGCAGCCTTCAGGGGGCGGACGAGCAGTACTTC; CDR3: CASSLQGADEQYF
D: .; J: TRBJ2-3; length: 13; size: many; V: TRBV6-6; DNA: TGTGCCAGCAGTTATGTAGGGACAGATACGCAGTATTTT; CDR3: CASSYVGTDTQYF
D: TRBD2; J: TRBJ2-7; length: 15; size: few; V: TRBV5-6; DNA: TGTGCCAGCAATTCCCGGGGACTAGCGTCCTACGAGCAGTACTTC; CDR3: CASNSRGLASYEQYF
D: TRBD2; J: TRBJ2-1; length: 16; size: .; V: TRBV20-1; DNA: TGCAGTGCTAGCCCGATTCTAGCGGAGCTATACAATGAGCAGTTCTTC; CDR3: CSASPILAELYNEQFF
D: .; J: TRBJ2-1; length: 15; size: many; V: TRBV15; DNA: TGTGCCACCAGCAGAGATCGGGTAGGTGTGAATGAGCAGTTCTTC; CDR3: CATSRDRVGVNEQFF
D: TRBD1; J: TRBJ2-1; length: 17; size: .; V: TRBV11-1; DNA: TGTGCCAGCAGCCCCCCGCTCGGGGACAGGGCGAGGAATGAGCAGTTCTTC; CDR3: CASSPPLGDRARNEQFF
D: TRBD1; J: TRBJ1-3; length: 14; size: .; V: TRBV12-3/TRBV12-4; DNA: TGTGCCAGCAGTTTTAGGGGGCTCGGAAACACCATATATTTT; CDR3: CASSFRGLGNTIYF
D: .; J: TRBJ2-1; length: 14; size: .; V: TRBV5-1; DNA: TGCGCCAGCAGCTTACAGGTTACAGGCAATGAGCAGTTCTTC; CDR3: CASSLQVTGNEQFF
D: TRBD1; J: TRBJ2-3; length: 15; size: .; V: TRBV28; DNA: TGTGCCAGCAGCCTGGACAGGCCGGACACAGATACGCAGTATTTT; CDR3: CASSLDRPDTDTQYF
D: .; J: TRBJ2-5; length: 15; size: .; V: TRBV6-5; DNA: TGTGCCAGCAGTTACTCGGGGCATAGCCAAGAGACCCAGTACTTC; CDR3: CASSYSGHSQETQYF
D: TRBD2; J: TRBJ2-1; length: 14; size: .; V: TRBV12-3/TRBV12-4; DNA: TGTGCCAGCAGTTTACGACTAGAGCGGGGTGAGCAGTTCTTC; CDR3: CASSLRLERGEQFF
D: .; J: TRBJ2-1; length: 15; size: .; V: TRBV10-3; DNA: TGTGCCATCACCGACCCAGGGAGCTGGCCGAATGAGCAGTTCTTC; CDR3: CAITDPGSWPNEQFF
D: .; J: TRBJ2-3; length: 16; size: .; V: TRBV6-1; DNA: TGTGCCAGCAGTCCCCCGGGACTCAAGGGGACAGATACGCAGTATTTT; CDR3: CASSPPGLKGTDTQYF
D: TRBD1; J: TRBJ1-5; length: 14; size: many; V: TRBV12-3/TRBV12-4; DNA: TGTGCCAGCAGTCGTAGGGGGCGCGATCAGCCCCAGCATTTT; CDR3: CASSRRGRDQPQHF
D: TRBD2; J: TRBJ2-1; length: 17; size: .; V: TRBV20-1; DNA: TGCAGTGCTACAACGGTAGCGGGGGTTAGCTCCTACAATGAGCAGTTCTTC; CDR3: CSATTVAGVSSYNEQFF
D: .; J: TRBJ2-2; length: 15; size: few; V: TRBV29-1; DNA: TGCAGCGTTGTTGCAACAGGGCCGCGGTCCGGGGAGCTGTTTTTT; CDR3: CSVVATGPRSGELFF